This entry lists 14 T cell receptor beta chains sequenced from one sample in a study of blood T cells in healthy people across ages (dated by TCRdb to the mid-2010s). The library was obtained by 5' RACE. Sequencing relied on an Illumina HiSeq 2500. A second PCR of roughly 7 to 11 cycles was performed with a sample-barcoded 5' primer and a J-beta primer mix. TCRdb redid the processing of the public reads, applying fastp at Q25 and MiXCR, and retained in-frame beta chains. Identical CDR3 protein sequences are pooled into one entry, listed with their most common genes and DNA. The sample table lists about 600,000 distinct CDR3 sequences, roughly 43% of them with a count of one. 20% to 25% of the sample goes to the ten largest clones. The material sequenced was blood. Receptor source: a man aged 80 or over in good health.

This sequence joins TRBV4-1 and TRBJ1-5; D remains ambiguous. Trimming pared 3 bases from V and 3 bases from J, leaving 9 bases between. CDR1 MGHRA and CDR2 YSYEKL come from the germline V gene. CDR3 length: 14 residues. The CDR3 reads CASSQAGFNQPQHF. The CDR3 nucleotides read TGCGCCAGCAGCCAGGCTGGGTTCAATCAGCCCCAGCATTTT.

The gene calls are TRBV12-3 or TRBV12-4 and TRBJ2-1; no clear D. This CDR3 contains 12 residues. Trimming removed 2 bases at V and 7 bases at J, with 6 bases between. The CDR3 sequence: CASSLSRNEQFF. The CDR3 DNA reads as TGTGCCAGCAGTTTATCCCGGAATGAGCAGTTCTTC.

This clonotype was found many times. The chain couples TRBV7-9 to TRBJ2-6, with D unresolved. Germline V gives CDR1 SEHNR, CDR2 FQNEAQ (reference sequence). There are 16 residues in the CDR3. Trimming took 3 bases from V and 0 from J, leaving 9 bases between them. CDR3 nucleotide sequence: TGTGCCAGCAGCTTCACCAAGAGCTCTGGGGCCAACGTCCTGACTTTC. As protein: CASSFTKSSGANVLTF.

This clonotype came up a few times. The chain links TRBV29-1 to TRBJ1-1; 7 positions match TRBD1. The CDR3 loop spans 13 amino acids. V was clipped by 7 bases and J by 4 bases; unmatched bases: 9. Germline V CDR1 and CDR2: SQVTM, ANQGSEA. CDR3 bases: TGCAGCGGCGACGACAGGGCGGGCACTGAAGCTTTCTTT. Protein product: CSGDDRAGTEAFF. The full variable domain, rest sourced from reference TRBV29-1 and TRBJ1-1, is SAVISQKPSRDICQRGTSLTIQCQVDSQVTMMFWYRQQPGQSLTLIATANQGSEATYESGFVIDKFPISRPNLTFSTLTVSNMSPEDSSIYLCSGDDRAGTEAFFGQGTRLTVV.

This clonotype was recorded a few times. V and J are TRBV7-2 and TRBJ2-6, with no clear D. V dropped 1 base and J dropped 2 bases, with 15 bases sitting between them. From germline, CDR1 is SGHTA and CDR2 FQGNSA. The CDR3 contains 18 residues. CDR3 DNA sequence: TGTGCCAGCAGCTTAGGTGTGGTTTCACAGCCTGGGGCCAACGTCCTGACTTTC. It translates to CASSLGVVSQPGANVLTF.

V and J are TRBV16 and TRBJ1-2, with 7 bases matching TRBD1. V lost 6 bases and J lost 0; bases outside the gene matches: 4. Per the germline V gene, CDR1 is KGHSY and CDR2 is FQNENV. This CDR3 is built from 14 residues. CDR3 region: CASSLRGTNYGYTF. CDR3 DNA sequence: TGTGCCAGCAGTCTCAGGGGGACTAACTATGGCTACACCTTC. The entire variable domain, with the rest obtained from reference TRBV16 and TRBJ1-2, is as follows: GEEVAQTPKHLVRGEGQKAKLYCAPIKGHSYVFWYQQVLKNEFKFLISFQNENVFDETGMPKERFSAKCLPNSPCSLEIQATKLEDSAVYFCASSLRGTNYGYTFGSGTRLTVV.

V gene TRBV20-1 combines with J gene TRBJ2-7; D not resolved. Trimming took 0 bases from V and 1 from J, leaving 10 bases between them. Per the germline V gene, CDR1 is DFQATT and CDR2 is SNEGSKA (reference sequence). CDR3 length equals 14 residues. CDR3 region: CSARDGGGSYEQYF. In nucleotides, the CDR3 is TGCAGTGCTAGAGACGGCGGCGGTTCCTACGAGCAGTACTTC.

This clonotype was counted between two and nine times. The chain recombines TRBV28 with TRBJ2-1, with 10 positions matching TRBD2. CDR3 size: 14 residues. The V segment lost 8 bases and the J segment 6 bases; nucleotides outside the gene matches: 7. Germline V gene sequence: CDR1 MDHEN, CDR2 SYDVKM. The CDR3 is CASQLAGKRNEQFF. CDR3 coding DNA: TGTGCCAGCCAACTAGCGGGAAAACGCAATGAGCAGTTCTTC.

This clonotype was recorded a few times. V and J are TRBV5-1 and TRBJ2-7; D is unclear. Germline loops: CDR1 SGHRS, CDR2 YFSETQ. V dropped 0 bases and J dropped 7 bases, with 14 bases sitting between them. CDR3 length equals 14 residues. The CDR3 spells CASSLAATAREQYF. CDR3 DNA sequence: TGCGCCAGCAGCTTGGCGGCCACAGCTAGGGAGCAGTACTTC.

The J gene is TRBJ2-1, the V gene TRBV5-1; possibly TRBD1 for D (6 bases). The CDR3 is 14 amino acids. V was trimmed by 2 bases and J by 7 bases, leaving 13 bases between them. Germline V gene data show CDR1 as SGHRS and CDR2 as YFSETQ. CDR3 amino acids: CASSLVRQGNEQFF. The DNA of the CDR3 is TGCGCCAGCAGCTTAGTACGGCAGGGGAATGAGCAGTTCTTC. The entire variable domain, with the rest obtained from reference TRBV5-1 and TRBJ2-1, is as follows: KAGVTQTPRYLIKTRGQQVTLSCSPISGHRSVSWYQQTPGQGLQFLFEYFSETQRNKGNFPGRFSGRQFSNSRSEMNVSTLELGDSALYLCASSLVRQGNEQFFGPGTRLTVL.

The genes are TRBV7-3 and TRBJ2-3; 8 nucleotides line up with TRBD2. Germline V gives CDR1 SGHTA, CDR2 FQGTGA. The CDR3 has 15 residues. V lost 1 base to trimming and J lost 3 bases; unmatched junction nucleotides: 3. The CDR3 reads CASSLNQRETDTQYF. CDR3 sequence (DNA): TGTGCCAGCAGCTTAAATCAGCGGGAGACAGATACGCAGTATTTT.

This clonotype has more than one count but fewer than ten. This sequence joins TRBV11-2 and TRBJ2-1; the match to TRBD2 covers 7 bases. This CDR3 region has 13 residues. V was clipped by 5 bases and J by 7 bases; unmatched bases: 5. Germline lookup yields CDR1 SGHAT and CDR2 FQNNGV. The CDR3 protein is CASSLTSRNEQFF. Here the CDR3 DNA reads TGTGCCAGCAGCCTGACTAGCCGGAATGAGCAGTTCTTC.

About this clonotype itself: An end of the junction does not agree with germline; a read error may underlie this. This rearrangement joins TRBV4-3 to TRBJ2-7; tentatively, D is TRBD1 (6 bases). Germline V lookup: CDR1 LGHNA, CDR2 YSLEER. The CDR3 contains 15 residues. The CDR3 DNA follows: TGCGCCAGCAGCCAAGATTTTGGGGGCTCCGACGAGCAGTACTTC. As protein: CASSQDFGGSDEQYF.

This clonotype turned up a few times. This chain uses TRBV10-3 with TRBJ1-6, with 7 bases identical to TRBD1. Germline assignment: CDR1 ENHRY and CDR2 SYGVKD. This CDR3 comprises 13 residues. Trimming cost V 5 bases and J 7 bases; bases outside gene matches: 2. The CDR3 nucleotides read TGTGCCATCAGTCGACAGGGAAATTCACCCCTCCACTTT. This gives the protein CAISRQGNSPLHF.